The rows below give T cell receptor beta chains drawn from one sample of a study of T cell responses to AZD1222 COVID-19 vaccine. The data were produced by immunoSEQ multiplex PCR, yet TCRdb's version contains in-frame clones alone and is incomplete. The sample shows 110,000 or so clones, around 90% of them seen only once. Material: peripheral blood, obtained on day 0 of MenACWY control vaccination. The receptors here all came from an adult in good health. CDR3s include the opening cysteine and the closing phenylalanine or tryptophan. Each record gives: clone size, J gene, D gene, V gene, CDR3 DNA, CDR3 protein. D genes are given only for firm matches. Size values are once, few and many counts, or a class for expanded clones, and some rows have none.

size: few
J: TRBJ1-5
D: TRBD1
V: TRBV27
DNA: TGTGCCAGCAGCCCGGACAGGTATCAGCCCCAGCATTTT
CDR3: CASSPDRYQPQHF

size: .
J: TRBJ2-1
D: .
V: TRBV7-9
DNA: TGTGCCAGCAGTAGGGGGTACAATGAGCAGTTCTTC
CDR3: CASSRGYNEQFF

size: .
J: TRBJ1-2
D: TRBD1
V: TRBV7-2
DNA: TGTGCCAGCAGCTTAGCGAGACAGGGGTTATCTGGCTACACCTTC
CDR3: CASSLARQGLSGYTF

size: .
J: TRBJ1-2
D: TRBD1
V: TRBV7-2
DNA: TGTGCCAGCAGCTTAGTGGGACAGGGGGCGTCGGGATATGGCTACACCTTC
CDR3: CASSLVGQGASGYGYTF

size: .
J: TRBJ1-1
D: TRBD1
V: TRBV19
DNA: TGTGCCAGTAGTGGTCCAGGGGGGAGAACTGAAGCTTTCTTT
CDR3: CASSGPGGRTEAFF

size: .
J: TRBJ2-4
D: .
V: TRBV27
DNA: TGTGCCAGCAGACCCCGGACCCGAACGCACATTCAGTACTTC
CDR3: CASRPRTRTHIQYF

size: .
J: TRBJ1-2
D: .
V: TRBV6-5
DNA: TGTGCCAGCAGTCCCCCAGGGCGCTATGGCTACACCTTC
CDR3: CASSPPGRYGYTF

size: .
J: TRBJ1-5
D: .
V: TRBV7-2
DNA: TGTGCCAGCAGCTCCGGGTACAGTAGCAATCAGCCCCAGCATTTT
CDR3: CASSSGYSSNQPQHF

size: .
J: TRBJ1-5
D: .
V: TRBV4-3
DNA: TGCGCCAGCAGTACCGGGGTTTCGGGCAATCAGCCCCAGCATTTT
CDR3: CASSTGVSGNQPQHF

size: .
J: TRBJ1-3
D: .
V: TRBV9
DNA: TGTGCCAGCAGCGGTCCCGGGACACGGGACGTGAGCTCTGGAAACACCATATATTTT
CDR3: CASSGPGTRDVSSGNTIYF

size: once
J: TRBJ2-7
D: TRBD1
V: TRBV7-2
DNA: TGTGCCAGCAGACGAACCGGGACAGGGAGCTACGAGCAGTACTTC
CDR3: CASRRTGTGSYEQYF

size: .
J: TRBJ1-5
D: .
V: TRBV4-3
DNA: TGCGCCAGCAGCCAAGATTTACGGGTGACAGGAAATCAGCCCCAGCATTTT
CDR3: CASSQDLRVTGNQPQHF

size: .
J: TRBJ1-2
D: .
V: TRBV25-1
DNA: TGTGCCAGCACCCCCGGTCCGGATTATCATAACTATGGCTACACCTTC
CDR3: CASTPGPDYHNYGYTF

size: .
J: TRBJ1-2
D: .
V: TRBV5-1
DNA: TGCGCCAGCAGCTTGGGCCCGGGAAGTGGAGACGGCTACACCTTC
CDR3: CASSLGPGSGDGYTF

size: once
J: TRBJ1-1
D: .
V: TRBV3-1/TRBV3-2
DNA: TGTGCCAGCAGCCCATCCGGAGTTTCGGGAGCTTTCTTT
CDR3: CASSPSGVSGAFF

size: .
J: TRBJ2-3
D: .
V: TRBV4-3
DNA: TGCGCCAGCAGCCGAGGGGCACAGGAAGATACGCAGTATTTT
CDR3: CASSRGAQEDTQYF

size: .
J: TRBJ2-5
D: .
V: TRBV11-2
DNA: TGTGCCAGCAGCTTACTGAGGCAAGAGACCCAGTACTTC
CDR3: CASSLLRQETQYF

size: .
J: TRBJ1-2
D: .
V: TRBV4-3
DNA: TGCGCCAGCAGCCAAGAATGGGGCTATGGCTACACCTTC
CDR3: CASSQEWGYGYTF

size: .
J: TRBJ1-1
D: .
V: TRBV7-2
DNA: TGTGCCAGCAGCTCCGGACCGCCGAACACTGAAGCTTTCTTT
CDR3: CASSSGPPNTEAFF

size: .
J: TRBJ1-1
D: .
V: TRBV28
DNA: TGTGCCAGCAGTTTTACGGGGGACACTGAAGCTTTCTTT
CDR3: CASSFTGDTEAFF

size: .
J: TRBJ2-1
D: .
V: TRBV7-2
DNA: TGTGCCAGCAGCTCCGAATATTTAAACAATGAGCAGTTCTTC
CDR3: CASSSEYLNNEQFF

size: once
J: TRBJ1-2
D: .
V: TRBV4-2
DNA: TGTGCCAGCAGCCAAGTCGGGACGTTAAGTGGCTACACCTTC
CDR3: CASSQVGTLSGYTF

size: once
J: TRBJ1-6
D: .
V: TRBV30
DNA: TGTGCCTGGAGGTCAGCTTATAATTCACCCCTCCACTTT
CDR3: CAWRSAYNSPLHF

size: .
J: TRBJ1-5
D: .
V: TRBV6-6
DNA: TGTGCCAGCAGGACACAGGGAGGGGGCAATCAGCCCCAGCATTTT
CDR3: CASRTQGGGNQPQHF

size: .
J: TRBJ1-1
D: .
V: TRBV7-2
DNA: TGTGCCAGCAGCCCGACATCGGCGAACACTGAAGCTTTCTTT
CDR3: CASSPTSANTEAFF

size: .
J: TRBJ2-1
D: .
V: TRBV4-1
DNA: TGCGCCAGCAGCCAAGATTTACAGGGGGGGTACAATGAGCAGTTCTTC
CDR3: CASSQDLQGGYNEQFF

size: .
J: TRBJ1-2
D: .
V: TRBV7-3
DNA: TGTGCCAGCAGCCGCGGCGGCACCTTAGTTCCTAACTATGGCTACACCTTC
CDR3: CASSRGGTLVPNYGYTF

size: .
J: TRBJ2-7
D: .
V: TRBV30
DNA: TGTGCCTGGAGTACCCCCAGTTATCCAGGGTTGCGGGGCCTCTCCTACGAGCAGTACTTC
CDR3: CAWSTPSYPGLRGLSYEQYF

size: .
J: TRBJ1-1
D: TRBD1
V: TRBV5-1
DNA: TGCGCCAGCAGCTCGGGACAGGGGGGTGAAGCTTTCTTT
CDR3: CASSSGQGGEAFF

size: .
J: TRBJ2-3
D: .
V: TRBV4-3
DNA: TGCGCCAGCAGCCAAGAGATCAGCGATTGGGGCACAGATACGCAGTATTTT
CDR3: CASSQEISDWGTDTQYF

size: .
J: TRBJ2-3
D: TRBD1
V: TRBV5-6
DNA: TGTGCCAGCAGCGCGGACAGGGGGGGAGCAGATACGCAGTATTTT
CDR3: CASSADRGGADTQYF

size: .
J: TRBJ2-3
D: .
V: TRBV1
DNA: TGCACCAGCAGCCTGAGCGGGATAAACACAGATACGCAGTATTTT
CDR3: CTSSLSGINTDTQYF

size: .
J: TRBJ1-6
D: TRBD1
V: TRBV3-1/TRBV3-2
DNA: TGTGCCAGCAGCCAAGGGGCGACAGGGTTGGATTCACCCCTCCACTTT
CDR3: CASSQGATGLDSPLHF

size: .
J: TRBJ1-6
D: TRBD1
V: TRBV19
DNA: TGTGCCAGTAGTCCAAGGGACAGCTCTAGCTCCTATAATTCACCCCTCCACTTT
CDR3: CASSPRDSSSSYNSPLHF

size: .
J: TRBJ1-5
D: .
V: TRBV28
DNA: TGTGCCAGCTTGGAAGGAGCCGGTAGCAATCAGCCCCAGCATTTT
CDR3: CASLEGAGSNQPQHF

size: .
J: TRBJ1-3
D: TRBD1
V: TRBV4-2
DNA: TGTGCCAGCAGCTCAAGACAGGGTCCAAACACCATATATTTT
CDR3: CASSSRQGPNTIYF

size: .
J: TRBJ1-1
D: .
V: TRBV4-2
DNA: TGTGCCAGCAGCCAAGAGGTCAGGGCGGGCACTGAAGCTTTCTTT
CDR3: CASSQEVRAGTEAFF

size: .
J: TRBJ2-7
D: .
V: TRBV19
DNA: TGTGCCAGTAGCCCCACAGGCAGCTACGAGCAGTACTTC
CDR3: CASSPTGSYEQYF

size: once
J: TRBJ1-2
D: TRBD1
V: TRBV11-1
DNA: TGTGCCAGCAGCTTATCGTCCCGGGACAGCTATGGCTACACCTTC
CDR3: CASSLSSRDSYGYTF

size: .
J: TRBJ2-7
D: .
V: TRBV12-3/TRBV12-4
DNA: TGTGCCAGCTGTCCCCGGGTCGACGAGCAGTACTTC
CDR3: CASCPRVDEQYF

size: .
J: TRBJ2-7
D: .
V: TRBV5-6
DNA: TGTGCCAGCAGCTTGCTCAGGGATACCTACGAGCAGTACTTC
CDR3: CASSLLRDTYEQYF

size: .
J: TRBJ2-5
D: .
V: TRBV4-2
DNA: TGTGCCAGCAGCCAAGATCAAGGGCAGGACCAAGAGACCCAGTACTTC
CDR3: CASSQDQGQDQETQYF

size: .
J: TRBJ1-2
D: TRBD1
V: TRBV6-2/TRBV6-3
DNA: TGTGCCAGCAGTTACTCACAAAGACAGGGCCCTGGCTACACCTTC
CDR3: CASSYSQRQGPGYTF

size: .
J: TRBJ2-3
D: .
V: TRBV6-5
DNA: TGTGCCAGCAGTTACGGGGGCGTGGAAGCGCAGTATTTT
CDR3: CASSYGGVEAQYF

size: .
J: TRBJ2-1
D: .
V: TRBV27
DNA: TGTGCCAGCAGTCCCTCTGGGGGTTCCGATGAGCAGTTCTTC
CDR3: CASSPSGGSDEQFF

size: .
J: TRBJ1-2
D: .
V: TRBV7-2
DNA: TGTGCCAGCAGCTTACTAGGTGTCGGCTATGGCTACACCTTC
CDR3: CASSLLGVGYGYTF

size: .
J: TRBJ1-5
D: TRBD1
V: TRBV28
DNA: TGTGCCAGCAGTTTATTTTTTCACTCTCCAGTGAACCGGGACAGCGGAATTCAGCCCCAGCATTTT
CDR3: CASSLFFHSPVNRDSGIQPQHF

size: .
J: TRBJ1-1
D: TRBD1
V: TRBV11-1
DNA: TGTGCCAGCCAAGAACGACAGGGGCCATACACTGAAGCTTTCTTT
CDR3: CASQERQGPYTEAFF

size: .
J: TRBJ2-1
D: TRBD2
V: TRBV28
DNA: TGTGCCAGCAGTAATTCCGACAGCACCCCGGGACTAGGGGTGTTCTTC
CDR3: CASSNSDSTPGLGVFF

size: .
J: TRBJ1-6
D: .
V: TRBV18
DNA: TGTGCCAGCTCATCCACAGGAGGCTCACCCCTCCACTTT
CDR3: CASSSTGGSPLHF

size: .
J: TRBJ1-1
D: .
V: TRBV9
DNA: TGTGCCAGCAGCGACGAGTGGGGGGAACGGACTGAAGCTTTCTTT
CDR3: CASSDEWGERTEAFF

size: .
J: TRBJ2-1
D: .
V: TRBV7-7
DNA: TGTGCTAGCAGCTTAGACCGGAAGAATGAGCAGTTCTTC
CDR3: CASSLDRKNEQFF

size: .
J: TRBJ1-1
D: .
V: TRBV7-9
DNA: TGTGCCAGCAGCACCTCCACGGGGAACACTGAAGCTTTCTTT
CDR3: CASSTSTGNTEAFF